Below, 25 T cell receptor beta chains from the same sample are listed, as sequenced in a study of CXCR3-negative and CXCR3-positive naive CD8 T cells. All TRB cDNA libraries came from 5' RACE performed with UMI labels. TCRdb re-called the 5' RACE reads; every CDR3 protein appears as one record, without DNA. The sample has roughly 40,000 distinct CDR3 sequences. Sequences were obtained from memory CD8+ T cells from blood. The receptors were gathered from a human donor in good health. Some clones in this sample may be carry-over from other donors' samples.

Here the CDR3 reads CASSRITGELFF. The chain has TRBV14 and TRBJ2-2. The germline gives CDR1 SGHDN, CDR2 FVKESK. The length of the CDR3 is 12 residues. Together with reference TRBV14 and TRBJ2-2, the CDR3 gives the full variable domain: EAGVTQFPSHSVIEKGQTVTLRCDPISGHDNLYWYRRVMGKEIKFLLHFVKESKQDESGMPNNRFLAERTGGTYSTLKVQPAELEDSGVYFCASSRITGELFFGEGSRLTVL.

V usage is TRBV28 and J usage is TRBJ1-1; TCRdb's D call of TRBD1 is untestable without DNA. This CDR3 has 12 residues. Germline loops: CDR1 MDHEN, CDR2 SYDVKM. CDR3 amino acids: CASSFGTLEAFF.

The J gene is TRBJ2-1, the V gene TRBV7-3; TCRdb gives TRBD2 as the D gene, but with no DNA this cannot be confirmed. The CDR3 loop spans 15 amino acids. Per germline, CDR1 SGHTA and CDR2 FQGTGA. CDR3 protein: CASSPDGTSGRGRIF.

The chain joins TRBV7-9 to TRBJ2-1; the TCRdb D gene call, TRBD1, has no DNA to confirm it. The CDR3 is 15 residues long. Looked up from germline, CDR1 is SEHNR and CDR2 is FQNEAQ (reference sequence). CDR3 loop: CASSSDRDPYNEQFF. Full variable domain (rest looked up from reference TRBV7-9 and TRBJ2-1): DTGVSQNPRHKITKRGQNVTFRCDPISEHNRLYWYRQTLGQGPEFLTYFQNEAQLEKSRLLSDRFSAERPKGSFSTLEIQRTEQGDSAMYLCASSSDRDPYNEQFFGPGTRLTVL.

CDR3 residues: CASSPILIGISTDTQYF. V usage is TRBV28 and J usage is TRBJ2-3. Germline V gene lookup returns CDR1 MDHEN and CDR2 SYDVKM. The CDR3 length is 17 residues.

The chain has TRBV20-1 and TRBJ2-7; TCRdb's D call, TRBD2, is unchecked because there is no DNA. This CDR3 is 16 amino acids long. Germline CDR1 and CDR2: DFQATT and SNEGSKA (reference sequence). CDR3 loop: CSARDRELSDLYEQYF.

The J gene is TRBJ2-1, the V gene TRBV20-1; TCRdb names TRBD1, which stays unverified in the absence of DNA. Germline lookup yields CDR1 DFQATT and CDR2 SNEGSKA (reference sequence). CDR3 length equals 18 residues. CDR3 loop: CSARGEGGVSPPYNEQFF.

The chain's CDR3 is CASSTPQGSSYNEQFF. The chain recombines TRBV28 with TRBJ2-1; TCRdb designates TRBD1, a call that cannot be tested without DNA. The V gene's germline CDR1 is MDHEN and CDR2 SYDVKM. The CDR3 contains 16 residues.

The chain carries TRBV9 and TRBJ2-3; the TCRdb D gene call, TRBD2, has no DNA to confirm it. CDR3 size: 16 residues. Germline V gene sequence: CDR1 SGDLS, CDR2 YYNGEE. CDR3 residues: CASSVGTSGTTDTQYF. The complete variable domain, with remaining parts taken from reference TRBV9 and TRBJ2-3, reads DSGVTQTPKHLITATGQRVTLRCSPRSGDLSVYWYQQSLDQGLQFLIQYYNGEERAKGNILERFSAQQFPDLHSELNLSSLELGDSALYFCASSVGTSGTTDTQYFGPGTRLTVL.

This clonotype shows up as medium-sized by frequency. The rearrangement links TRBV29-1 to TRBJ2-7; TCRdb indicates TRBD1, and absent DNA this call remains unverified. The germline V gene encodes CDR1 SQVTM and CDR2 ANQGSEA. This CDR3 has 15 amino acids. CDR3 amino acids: CSVMGGTEDFYEQYF.

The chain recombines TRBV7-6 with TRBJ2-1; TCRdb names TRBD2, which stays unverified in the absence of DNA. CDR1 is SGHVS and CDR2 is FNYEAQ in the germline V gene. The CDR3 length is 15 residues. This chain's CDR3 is CASSREGGIENEQFF.

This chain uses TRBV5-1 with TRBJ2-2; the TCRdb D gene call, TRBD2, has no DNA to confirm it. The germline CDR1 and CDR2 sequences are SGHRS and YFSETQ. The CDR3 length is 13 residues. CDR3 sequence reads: CASSLVGGEELFF.

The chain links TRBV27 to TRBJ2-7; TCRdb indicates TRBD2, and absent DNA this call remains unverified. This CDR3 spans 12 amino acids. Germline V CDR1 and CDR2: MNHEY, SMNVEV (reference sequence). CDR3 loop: CASSPSGYEQYF.

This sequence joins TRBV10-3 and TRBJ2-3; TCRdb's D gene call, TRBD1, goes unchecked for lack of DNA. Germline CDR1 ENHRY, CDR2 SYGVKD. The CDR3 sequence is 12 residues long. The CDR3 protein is CAISESLLPQYF.

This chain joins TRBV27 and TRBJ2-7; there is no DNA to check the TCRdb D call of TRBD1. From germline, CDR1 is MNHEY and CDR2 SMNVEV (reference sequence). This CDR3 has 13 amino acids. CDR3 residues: CASSPGQAYEQYF.

CDR3 sequence: CASGLAGDTYEQYF. The chain recombines TRBV5-1 with TRBJ2-7; absent DNA, TCRdb's TRBD2 call cannot be checked. The CDR3 length is 14 residues. Germline V gene sequence: CDR1 SGHRS, CDR2 YFSETQ.

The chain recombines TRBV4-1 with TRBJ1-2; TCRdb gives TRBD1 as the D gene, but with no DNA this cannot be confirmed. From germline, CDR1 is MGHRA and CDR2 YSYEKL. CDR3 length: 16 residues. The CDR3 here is CASSQDRQTLNYGYTF.

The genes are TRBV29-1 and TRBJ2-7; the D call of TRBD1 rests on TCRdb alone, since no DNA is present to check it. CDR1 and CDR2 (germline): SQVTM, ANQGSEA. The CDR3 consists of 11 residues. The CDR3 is CSVHRGNEQYF.

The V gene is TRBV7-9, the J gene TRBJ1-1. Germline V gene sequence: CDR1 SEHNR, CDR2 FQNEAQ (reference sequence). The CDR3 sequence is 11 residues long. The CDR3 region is CASSLVTEAFF.

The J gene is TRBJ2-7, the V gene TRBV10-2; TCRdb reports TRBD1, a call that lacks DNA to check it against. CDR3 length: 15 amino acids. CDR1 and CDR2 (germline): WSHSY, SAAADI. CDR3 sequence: CASSGQGSSSYEQYF.

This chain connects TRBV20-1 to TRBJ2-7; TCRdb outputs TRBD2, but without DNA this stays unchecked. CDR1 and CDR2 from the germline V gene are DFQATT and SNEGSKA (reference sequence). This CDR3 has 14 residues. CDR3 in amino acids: CSARAPLSTYEQYF.

The CDR3 sequence is CASRLGGWTGGPFYGYTF. The V call is TRBV12-2, the J call TRBJ1-2; TCRdb outputs TRBD1, but without DNA this stays unchecked. TRBV12-2 is flagged as a pseudogene. The CDR3 has 18 amino acids.

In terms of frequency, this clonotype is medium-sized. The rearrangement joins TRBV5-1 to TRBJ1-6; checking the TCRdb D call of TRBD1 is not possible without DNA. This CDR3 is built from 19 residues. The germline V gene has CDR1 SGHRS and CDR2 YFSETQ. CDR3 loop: CASSLALEGTAAGNSPLHF.

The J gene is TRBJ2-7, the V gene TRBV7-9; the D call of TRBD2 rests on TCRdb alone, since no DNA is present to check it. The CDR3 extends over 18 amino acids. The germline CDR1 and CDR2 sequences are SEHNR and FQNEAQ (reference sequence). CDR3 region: CASSPGLAPYPTSYEQYF.

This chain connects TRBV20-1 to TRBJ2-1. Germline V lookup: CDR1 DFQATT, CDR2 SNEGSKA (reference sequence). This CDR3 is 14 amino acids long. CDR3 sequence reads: CSARYDARGYEQFF.